Below are 24 T cell receptor beta chains sequenced from a single sample in a study of T cells expressing NK-cell markers. From the 5' RACE reads, TCRdb lists one entry per CDR3 protein and no DNA. The table counts 350,000 to 500,000 distinct CDR3 sequences; 7.3% lies in the top ten. Sequencing input: blood T cells: a sorted CD56 or NKG2C T cell subset, CD4+ or CD8+ T cells, or bulk PBMC T cells (not recorded which). The receptors originated from a woman between 18 and 70 years old in good health.

The chain couples TRBV7-2 to TRBJ1-2; TCRdb indicates TRBD1, and absent DNA this call remains unverified. Per germline, CDR1 SGHTA and CDR2 FQGNSA. The length of the CDR3 is 13 residues. The CDR3 loop reads CASSLNQGTGYTF.

The CDR3 sequence: CASRSYLEGGANVLTF. The rearrangement uses TRBV12-3 or TRBV12-4 and TRBJ2-6; the TRBD1 assignment by TCRdb is unverifiable without DNA. The CDR3 spans 16 residues.

The rearrangement links TRBV11-2 to TRBJ1-3; absent DNA, TCRdb's TRBD1 call cannot be checked. This CDR3 is 14 amino acids long. The germline CDR1 and CDR2 sequences are SGHAT and FQNNGV. CDR3 region: CASSQTGGGNTIYF.

This sequence joins TRBV18 and TRBJ2-1; TCRdb's assignment of TRBD2 cannot be checked, as there is no DNA. The CDR3 covers 15 residues. Germline CDR1 is KGHSH and CDR2 is LQKENI. CDR3 region: CASSALAASYNEQFF.

The genes are TRBV6-5 and TRBJ2-7; TCRdb returns TRBD1, unconfirmable since there is no DNA. The CDR3 runs 14 residues. Looked up from germline, CDR1 is MNHEY and CDR2 is SVGAGI. This chain's CDR3 is CASSYSGSVGEQYF.

The chain links TRBV19 to TRBJ2-7. CDR3 length equals 15 residues. Germline V gives CDR1 LNHDA, CDR2 SQIVND (reference sequence). CDR3 amino acids: CASSIDRRSLYEQYF.

The chain uses TRBV5-1 and TRBJ2-3. This CDR3 spans 14 amino acids. Germline values: CDR1 SGHRS, CDR2 YFSETQ. The CDR3 region is CASSFAFRVDTQYF.

This rearrangement joins TRBV11-1 to TRBJ2-3. CDR3 length: 13 amino acids. Germline lookup yields CDR1 SGHAT and CDR2 FQDESV (reference sequence). CDR3 region: CASSLILGDTQYF.

The chain has TRBV12-3 or TRBV12-4 and TRBJ1-1. This CDR3 region has 15 residues. CDR3 residues: CASSPRPEINTEAFF.

The chain joins TRBV12-3 or TRBV12-4 to TRBJ2-1; there is no DNA to check the TCRdb D call of TRBD1. The CDR3 sequence is 12 residues long. Here the CDR3 reads CASSPRNDEQFF.

This chain links TRBV2 with TRBJ2-7; TCRdb's D call, TRBD1, is unchecked because there is no DNA. The germline gives CDR1 SNHLY, CDR2 FYNNEI. The CDR3 runs 11 residues. CDR3 protein: CASLGGYEQYF.

The rearrangement joins TRBV7-3 to TRBJ2-1. The germline CDR1 and CDR2 sequences are SGHTA and FQGTGA. The CDR3 is 16 amino acids. This chain's CDR3 is CASSLGFGESYNEQFF.

CDR3 sequence: CASSLRDSHTQYF. The rearrangement links TRBV7-7 to TRBJ2-3; TCRdb gives TRBD2 as the D gene, but with no DNA this cannot be confirmed. Germline V gives CDR1 SSHAT, CDR2 FNYEAQ (reference sequence). This CDR3 region has 13 residues.

The J gene is TRBJ2-2, the V gene TRBV7-8; TCRdb calls TRBD2, which cannot be checked without DNA. The CDR3 extends over 12 amino acids. CDR1 and CDR2 from the germline V gene are SGHVS and FQNEAQ. This CDR3 reads CASSGGAGELFF.

The V and J genes are TRBV7-9 and TRBJ2-1; lacking DNA, the TRBD1 call made by TCRdb goes unchecked. Per germline, CDR1 SEHNR and CDR2 FQNEAQ (reference sequence). The CDR3 consists of 15 residues. This CDR3 is CASSGRVWVNNEQFF.

The chain is built from TRBV7-2 and TRBJ2-3; TCRdb picks TRBD1, but there is no DNA to check that call. There are 13 residues in the CDR3. Germline CDR1 reads SGHTA; CDR2 reads FQGNSA. The CDR3 spells CAERGTSTDTQYF. Variable domain in full (rest from reference TRBV7-2 and TRBJ2-3): GAGVSQSPSNKVTEKGKDVELRCDPISGHTALYWYRQSLGQGLEFLIYFQGNSAPDKSGLPSDRFSAERTGGSVSTLTIQRTQQEDSAVYLCAERGTSTDTQYFGPGTRLTVL.

The chain carries TRBV19 and TRBJ2-3; TCRdb selects TRBD1, and the lack of DNA leaves this call unchecked. The CDR3 sequence is 16 residues long. Germline values: CDR1 LNHDA, CDR2 SQIVND (reference sequence). CDR3 residues: CASSRPIRQGTDTQYF.

The rearrangement uses TRBV5-6 and TRBJ1-2. Germline CDR1 and CDR2: SGHDT and YYEEEE. The CDR3 runs to 15 residues. The CDR3: CASTWRETPTYGYTF.

The chain uses TRBV21-1 and TRBJ2-7. TRBV21-1 is designated a pseudogene. This CDR3 is built from 13 residues. The CDR3: CASSRMWGYEQYF.

V and J are TRBV6-5 and TRBJ1-3; TCRdb indicates TRBD1, and absent DNA this call remains unverified. Per the germline V gene, CDR1 is MNHEY and CDR2 is SVGAGI. The CDR3 has 16 amino acids. CDR3 amino acids: CASSYATTGTGNTIYF.

The genes are TRBV20-1 and TRBJ2-1; TCRdb lists TRBD2, though no DNA is available to test this call. The germline V gene encodes CDR1 DFQATT and CDR2 SNEGSKA (reference sequence). This CDR3 has 13 residues. The CDR3 reads CSAGRENSNEQFF.

This chain connects TRBV5-1 to TRBJ2-1; the TCRdb D gene call, TRBD1, has no DNA to confirm it. Per the germline V gene, CDR1 is SGHRS and CDR2 is YFSETQ. The length of the CDR3 is 19 residues. CDR3 in amino acids: CASSLAMVWSRVGYNEQFF.

The V and J genes are TRBV5-1 and TRBJ2-2. Germline assignment: CDR1 SGHRS and CDR2 YFSETQ. The CDR3 consists of 14 residues. CDR3 region: CASSNYLDTGELFF. The variable domain in full, with the rest retrieved from reference TRBV5-1 and TRBJ2-2, is KAGVTQTPRYLIKTRGQQVTLSCSPISGHRSVSWYQQTPGQGLQFLFEYFSETQRNKGNFPGRFSGRQFSNSRSEMNVSTLELGDSALYLCASSNYLDTGELFFGEGSRLTVL.

The chain recombines TRBV19 with TRBJ2-3; TCRdb returns TRBD1, unconfirmable since there is no DNA. The CDR3 runs to 13 residues. The germline V gene encodes CDR1 LNHDA and CDR2 SQIVND (reference sequence). The CDR3 here is CASTRTSGDTQYF.